A single sample is the source of the 11 T cell receptor beta chains below, sequenced in a study of blood T cells in healthy people across ages. A second PCR, run for about 7 to 11 cycles, used a sample-barcoded 5' primer plus a J-beta primer mix. TCRdb re-called the 5' RACE reads with MiXCR, one entry per CDR3 protein. The table records around 780,000 distinct CDR3 sequences, about a quarter of them present only once. Separately, the same data were catalogued under a study of T cells of mothers and their children.

What was sequenced was blood. These receptors originate from a boy between 5 and 17 years old in good health.

This clonotype was observed many times. The V and J genes are TRBV7-6 and TRBJ2-5; D uncertain. Trimming shortened V by 5 bases and J by 0 bases, and 16 bases separated the two germline ends. CDR3 length: 16 amino acids. Germline CDR1 is SGHVS and CDR2 is FNYEAQ. CDR3 protein: CASSRLPGGHQETQYF. The CDR3 nucleotides are TGTGCCAGCAGCCGACTCCCAGGTGGGCACCAAGAGACCCAGTACTTC. Drawing the rest from reference TRBV7-6 and TRBJ2-5, the complete variable domain is GAGVSQSPRYKVTKRGQDVALRCDPISGHVSLYWYRQALGQGPEFLTYFNYEAQQDKSGLPNDRFSAERPEGSISTLTIQRTEQRDSAMYRCASSRLPGGHQETQYFGPGTRLLVL.

This clonotype was observed a handful of times. This chain connects TRBV2 to TRBJ1-6; D not resolved. Germline V gene data show CDR1 as SNHLY and CDR2 as FYNNEI. Trimming stripped 4 bases from V and 7 bases from J, with 11 bases between. The CDR3 covers 14 residues. This chain's CDR3 is CASSVGQLNSPLHF. For the CDR3, the DNA is TGTGCCAGCAGTGTTGGTCAGTTAAATTCACCCCTCCACTTT.

CDR3 coding DNA: TGTGCCAGCGGATGGACTAGCGGGGGGGCCAGGGAGACCCAGTACTTC. Its translation is CASGWTSGGARETQYF. The rearrangement uses TRBV12-3 or TRBV12-4 and TRBJ2-5; 15 nucleotides agree with TRBD2. CDR3 length: 16 amino acids. V trimming: 8 bases; J trimming: 5 bases; junction bases outside the gene matches: 9.

This chain connects TRBV4-2 to TRBJ2-1; 8 bases map to TRBD2. Germline V gene sequence: CDR1 LGHNA, CDR2 YNFKEQ. Trimming removed 0 bases from V and 7 bases from J; junction bases left unmatched: 5. CDR3 size: 15 residues. The CDR3, as DNA: TGTGCCAGCAGCCAAGAAGGGACGGGGGGGAATGAGCAGTTCTTC. Protein sequence: CASSQEGTGGNEQFF.

The chain employs TRBV10-1 and TRBJ2-3; possibly TRBD1 for D (7 bases). V lost 2 bases and J lost 5, with 14 bases in between. The CDR3 runs to 15 residues. Germline loops: CDR1 WNHNN, CDR2 SYGVQD (reference sequence). The CDR3 loop is CASSEGAGGIDTQYF. For the CDR3, the DNA is TGCGCCAGCAGTGAGGGGGCAGGGGGGATAGATACGCAGTATTTT.

This clonotype was seen a handful of times. The chain joins TRBV10-3 to TRBJ2-5; D is uncertain. The last part of the DNA fits TRBJ2-1 better; the J call may be wrong. This CDR3 comprises 13 residues. CDR1 and CDR2 from the germline V gene are ENHRY and SYGVKD. Here the CDR3 reads CASRVALVNEQFF. CDR3 in DNA: TGTGCCTCTAGGGTCGCTCTAGTGAATGAGCAGTTCTTC.

The chain has TRBV3-1 and TRBJ2-5; D remains unclear. This CDR3 is 13 amino acids long. V lost 4 bases to trimming and J lost 4 bases, with 10 bases between them. CDR1 and CDR2 (germline): LGHDT, YNNKEL (reference sequence). The CDR3 bases are TGTGCCAGCAGCCGTCGACGGCGAGAGACCCAGTACTTC. Translated, it gives CASSRRRRETQYF.

This clonotype was seen a handful of times. The rearrangement uses TRBV7-3 and TRBJ2-7; 9 bases match TRBD1. Germline-derived CDR1 and CDR2 are SGHTA and FQGTGA. V lost 5 bases and J lost 5; bases outside the gene matches: 10. This CDR3 spans 15 amino acids. The CDR3 sequence is CASSKGGQGANEQYF. CDR3 coding DNA: TGTGCCAGCAGCAAGGGGGGACAGGGAGCTAACGAGCAGTACTTC.

This clonotype was picked up a small number of times. The V call is TRBV20-1, the J call TRBJ2-1; D call uncertain. Trimming left V 0 bases short and J 9 bases short, with 18 bases between. From germline, CDR1 is DFQATT and CDR2 SNEGSKA (reference sequence). This CDR3 comprises 15 residues. CDR3 region: CSARDPSTPFLEQFF. The DNA for the CDR3 is TGCAGTGCTAGAGATCCCTCGACTCCTTTCCTTGAGCAGTTCTTC.

The chain combines TRBV18 with TRBJ1-5, with 7 nucleotides matching TRBD1. Trimming at V came to 4 bases and at J to 6 bases, leaving 9 bases not matched to a gene. CDR3 size: 15 residues. The germline CDR1 and CDR2 sequences are KGHSH and LQKENI. The CDR3 spells CASSLSSQGLQPQHF. The CDR3 DNA sequence: TGTGCCAGCTCACTCTCTTCACAGGGGCTTCAGCCCCAGCATTTT.

This CDR3 reads CASSFAGRNEQFF. In DNA, the CDR3 is TGTGCCAGCAGCTTCGCAGGGAGAAATGAGCAGTTCTTC. J is TRBJ2-1 and V is TRBV7-2, with D perhaps being TRBD1 or TRBD2 (5 bases each). CDR3 length: 13 amino acids. Deletions cut 3 bases from V and 7 bases from J, with 10 bases between. CDR1 SGHTA and CDR2 FQGNSA come from the germline V gene.